The source of this TCR beta chain is a study of vaccination and CD4 T cells after COVID-19. As regards this clonotype: What it recognizes is unknown.

Treatment: roughly ten-day PBMC culture with coronavirus spike peptide pools or control peptides (ViraFEST assay). With the Oncomine TCR Beta short-read assay, DNA from cultured CD4+ T cells was sequenced. TCRdb recomputed calls from the PCR reads with MiXCR, one row per CDR3 protein. The sample includes tens of thousands of distinct CDR3 sequences, about 50% of them seen just once. This sequence was found in a human donor who received a COVID-19 vaccine. Sequencing was performed on CD4+ T cells from blood, cultured in vitro, taken before SARS-CoV-2 vaccination.

This CDR3 is CATSTGANTQAKNIQYF. The CDR3, as DNA: TGTGCCACGTCAACAGGGGCTAACACCCAGGCCAAAAACATTCAGTACTTC. This sequence joins TRBV24-1 and TRBJ2-4; TRBD1 aligns across 7 bases. CDR1 is KGHDR and CDR2 is SFDVKD in the germline V gene. The J segment lost 1 base and the V segment lost 10 bases, leaving 15 bases of the junction unmatched. The CDR3 spans 17 residues.